The source of this T cell receptor beta chain is a study of blood T cell repertoires in COVID-19. A Seattle source enrolled patients during active infection and followed them longitudinally. Germline CDR1 and CDR2: MNHEY and SMNVEV (reference sequence). Trimming stripped 2 bases from V and 2 bases from J, with 10 bases between. The CDR3 extends over 15 amino acids. Measured with immunoSEQ multiplex PCR; TCRdb has only the in-frame clones, and not every one. Of about 370,000 clones in the sample, 70% to 90% were seen once. Sequencing was done on a sample of peripheral blood. V usage is TRBV27 and J usage is TRBJ2-1; D gene unclear. The receptor was derived from a woman in her 30s with COVID-19, enrolled during active disease. The CDR3 loop is CASSLGGRPYNEQFF. The CDR3 nucleotides are TGTGCCAGCAGTTTAGGCGGCCGGCCCTACAATGAGCAGTTCTTC.